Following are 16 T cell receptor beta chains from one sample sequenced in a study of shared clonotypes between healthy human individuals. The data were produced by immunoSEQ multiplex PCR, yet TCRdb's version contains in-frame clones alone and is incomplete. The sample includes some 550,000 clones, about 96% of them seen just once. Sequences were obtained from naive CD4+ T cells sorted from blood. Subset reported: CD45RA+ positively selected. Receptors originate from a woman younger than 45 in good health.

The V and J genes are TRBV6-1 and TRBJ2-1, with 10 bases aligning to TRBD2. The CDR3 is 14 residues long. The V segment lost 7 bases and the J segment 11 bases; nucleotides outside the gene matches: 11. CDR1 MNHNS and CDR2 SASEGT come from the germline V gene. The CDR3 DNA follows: TGTGCCAGCATCGAGCGGGAGGGTCCAAGGAAGCAGTTCTTC. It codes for CASIEREGPRKQFF.

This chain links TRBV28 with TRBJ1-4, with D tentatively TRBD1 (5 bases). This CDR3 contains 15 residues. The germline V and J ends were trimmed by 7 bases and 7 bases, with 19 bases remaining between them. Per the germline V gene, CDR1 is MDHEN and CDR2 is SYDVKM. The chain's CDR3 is CASNIGGVLSEKLFF. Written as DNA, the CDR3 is TGTGCCAGCAACATCGGGGGGGTTTTAAGTGAAAAACTGTTTTTT.

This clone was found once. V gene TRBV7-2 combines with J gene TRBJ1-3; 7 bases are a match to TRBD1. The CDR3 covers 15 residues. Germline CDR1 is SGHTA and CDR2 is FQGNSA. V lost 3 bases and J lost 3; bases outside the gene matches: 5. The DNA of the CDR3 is TGTGCCAGCAGCTTTAAAGCAGGGGGTGGAAACACCATATATTTT. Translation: CASSFKAGGGNTIYF.

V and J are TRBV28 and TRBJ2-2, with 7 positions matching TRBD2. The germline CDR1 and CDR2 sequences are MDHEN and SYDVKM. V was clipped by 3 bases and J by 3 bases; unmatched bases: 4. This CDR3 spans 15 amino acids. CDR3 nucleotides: TGTGCCAGCAGTTTGGGAGGGAGTCACACCGGGGAGCTGTTTTTT. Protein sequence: CASSLGGSHTGELFF.

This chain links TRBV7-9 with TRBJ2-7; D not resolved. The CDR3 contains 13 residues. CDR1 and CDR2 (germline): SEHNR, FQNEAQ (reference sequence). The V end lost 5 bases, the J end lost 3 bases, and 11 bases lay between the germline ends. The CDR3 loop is CASSTQTYYEQYF. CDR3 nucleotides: TGTGCCAGCAGCACCCAGACTTACTACGAGCAGTACTTC.

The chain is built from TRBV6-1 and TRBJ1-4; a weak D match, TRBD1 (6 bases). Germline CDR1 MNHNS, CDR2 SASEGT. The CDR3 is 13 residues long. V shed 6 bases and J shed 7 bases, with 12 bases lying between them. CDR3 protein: CASRPTGGEKLFF. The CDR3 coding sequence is TGTGCCAGCAGGCCGACAGGAGGTGAAAAACTGTTTTTT.

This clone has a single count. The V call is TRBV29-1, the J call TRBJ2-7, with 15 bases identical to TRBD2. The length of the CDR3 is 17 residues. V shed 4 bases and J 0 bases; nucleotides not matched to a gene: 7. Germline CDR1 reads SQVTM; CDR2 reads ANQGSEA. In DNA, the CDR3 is TGCAGCGTTGGGACTAGCGGGAGGGGATACCTCTCCTACGAGCAGTACTTC. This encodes CSVGTSGRGYLSYEQYF.

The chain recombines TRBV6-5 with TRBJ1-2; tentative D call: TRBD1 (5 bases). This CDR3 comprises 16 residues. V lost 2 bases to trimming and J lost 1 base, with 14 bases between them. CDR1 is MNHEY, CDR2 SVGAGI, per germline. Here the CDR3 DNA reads TGTGCCAGCAGTTACATGGACCGGGGACTTAACTATGGCTACACCTTC. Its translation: CASSYMDRGLNYGYTF.

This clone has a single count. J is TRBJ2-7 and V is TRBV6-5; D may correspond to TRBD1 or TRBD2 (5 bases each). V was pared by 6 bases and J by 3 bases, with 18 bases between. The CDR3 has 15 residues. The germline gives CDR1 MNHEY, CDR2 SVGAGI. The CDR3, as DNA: TGTGCCAGCAGACTTAATTGGGACCGGCACTACGAGCAGTACTTC. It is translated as CASRLNWDRHYEQYF.

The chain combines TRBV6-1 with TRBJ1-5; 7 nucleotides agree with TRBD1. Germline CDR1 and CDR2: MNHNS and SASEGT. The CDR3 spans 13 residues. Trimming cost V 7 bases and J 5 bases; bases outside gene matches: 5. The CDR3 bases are TGTGCCAGCACCCGACAGGGAGATCAGCCCCAGCATTTT. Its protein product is CASTRQGDQPQHF.

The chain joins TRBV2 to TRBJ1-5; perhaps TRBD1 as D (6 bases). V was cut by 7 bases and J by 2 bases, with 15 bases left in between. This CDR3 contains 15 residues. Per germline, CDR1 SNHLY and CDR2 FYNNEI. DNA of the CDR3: TGTGCCAGCACCGACGACAGGTTCGGCAATCAGCCCCAGCATTTT. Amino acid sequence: CASTDDRFGNQPQHF.

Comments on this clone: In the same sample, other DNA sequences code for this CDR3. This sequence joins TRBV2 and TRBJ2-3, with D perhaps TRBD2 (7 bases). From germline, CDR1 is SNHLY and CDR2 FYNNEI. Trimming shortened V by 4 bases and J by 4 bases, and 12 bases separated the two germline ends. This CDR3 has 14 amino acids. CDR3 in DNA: TGTGCCAGCAGTGGTCCGGGGGGCGCAGATACGCAGTATTTT. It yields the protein CASSGPGGADTQYF.

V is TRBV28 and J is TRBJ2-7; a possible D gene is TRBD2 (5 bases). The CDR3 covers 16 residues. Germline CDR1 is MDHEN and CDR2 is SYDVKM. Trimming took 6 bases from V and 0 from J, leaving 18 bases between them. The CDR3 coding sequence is TGTGCCAGCAGGGACGTTAAGCGGTCTAGCTCCTACGAGCAGTACTTC. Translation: CASRDVKRSSSYEQYF.

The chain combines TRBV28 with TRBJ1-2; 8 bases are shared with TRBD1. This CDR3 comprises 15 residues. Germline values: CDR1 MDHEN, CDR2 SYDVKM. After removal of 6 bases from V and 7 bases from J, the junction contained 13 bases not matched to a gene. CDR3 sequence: CASSGGGQGRFGYTF. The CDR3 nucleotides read TGTGCCAGCAGCGGGGGAGGACAGGGAAGATTTGGCTACACCTTC.

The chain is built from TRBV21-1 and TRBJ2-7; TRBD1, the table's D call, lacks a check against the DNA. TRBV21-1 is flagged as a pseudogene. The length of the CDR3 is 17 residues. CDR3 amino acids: CASSKFLRDRGAYEQYF. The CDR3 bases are TGTGCCAGCAGCAAATTCCTCCGGGACAGGGGCGCCTACGAGCAGTACTTC.

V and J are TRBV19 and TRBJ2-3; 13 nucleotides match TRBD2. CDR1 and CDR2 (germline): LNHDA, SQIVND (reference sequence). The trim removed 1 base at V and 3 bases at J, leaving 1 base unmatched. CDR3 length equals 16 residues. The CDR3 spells CASSIGLAGGTDTQYF. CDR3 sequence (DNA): TGTGCCAGTAGTATAGGACTAGCGGGAGGTACAGATACGCAGTATTTT.